A selection of T cell receptor beta chains follows, all from one sample in a study of radiotherapy plus CTLA-4 blockade in lung cancer. Generated by immunoSEQ multiplex PCR, the TCRdb table keeps only in-frame clones and is missing some. The sample lists almost 55,000 clones, 65% to 85% seen once, with under 3.5% in the top ten. This sample comprised peripheral blood, obtained from a patient treated with radiotherapy plus ipilimumab. Every receptor here comes from a human donor with non-small cell lung cancer who had a partial response to radiotherapy plus ipilimumab. The CDR3 runs from the conserved cysteine through the conserved F or W. D genes are given only for firm matches. A row's size may be missing; if present it is once, few, many or a size class.

clone_size,d_call,v_call,j_call,cdr3_nt,cdr3_aa
-,TRBD1,TRBV7-9,TRBJ2-7,TGTGCCAGCAGCTTCCAGGGGGCCTACGAGCAGTACTTC,CASSFQGAYEQYF
once,TRBD2,TRBV9,TRBJ2-5,TGTGCCAGCAATCCAGCGGGGGCGCAAGAGACCCAGTACTTC,CASNPAGAQETQYF
once,-,TRBV7-9,TRBJ1-1,TGTGCCAGCAGCTTAGGGGGGCACAGTGAAGCTTTCTTT,CASSLGGHSEAFF
once,-,TRBV6-1,TRBJ2-3,TGTGCCGGGACTAGCACAGATACGCAGTATTTT,CAGTSTDTQYF
-,-,TRBV6-5,TRBJ2-3,TGTGCCAGCAGTTACGGGGCCGCAGATACGCAGTATTTT,CASSYGAADTQYF
-,TRBD2,TRBV7-3,TRBJ2-3,TGTGCCAGCAGCTTAATTGGGCGGACTAGCGGTGGAGATACGCAGTATTTT,CASSLIGRTSGGDTQYF
-,-,TRBV4-3,TRBJ2-2,TGCGCCAGCAGCCAAGATACGGCCGGGGAGCTGTTTTTT,CASSQDTAGELFF
-,-,TRBV7-2,TRBJ2-1,TGTGCCAGCAGCTTAGGTTCGGGACTCGGCTCCTACAATGAGCAGTTCTTC,CASSLGSGLGSYNEQFF
-,-,TRBV12-5,TRBJ1-2,TGTGCTAGTGGTTTGGTCCCAGGAATTGTCACCTTC,CASGLVPGIVTF
-,-,TRBV5-4,TRBJ1-1,TGTGCCAGCAGCTTGGTTTCCGGGATGAACACTGAAGCTTTCTTT,CASSLVSGMNTEAFF
-,-,TRBV10-3,TRBJ1-4,TGTGCCTCAATCCTGTTGGTCGGTGCAACTAATGAAAAACTGTTTTTT,CASILLVGATNEKLFF
-,TRBD2,TRBV11-2,TRBJ2-5,TGTGCCAGCAGCCCTGGACTAGCGGGGACGGGCATCCGGGAGACCCAGTACTTC,CASSPGLAGTGIRETQYF
-,-,TRBV4-1,TRBJ1-5,TGCGCCAGCAGGCACTCCGCCTCCGACAGAAGCAATCAGCCCCAGCATTTT,CASRHSASDRSNQPQHF
-,-,TRBV6-1,TRBJ2-7,TGTGCCAGCAGTATCGGACAGACCACCTACGAGCAGTACTTC,CASSIGQTTYEQYF
few,TRBD1,TRBV4-3,TRBJ2-3,TGCGCCAGCAGCCGCGGACAGGGGGTTACAGATACGCAGTATTTT,CASSRGQGVTDTQYF
-,TRBD1,TRBV28,TRBJ1-5,TGTGCCAGCAGTCCCGGGACAGGGCGGTTTCAGCCCCAGCATTTT,CASSPGTGRFQPQHF
-,TRBD2,TRBV2,TRBJ2-2,TGTGCCAGCAGTGCCCGGCGGGGGGGAAACACCGGGGAGCTGTTTTTT,CASSARRGGNTGELFF
-,-,TRBV9,TRBJ1-1,TGTGCCAGCAGCGTACGGGATATCTACACTGAAGCTTTCTTT,CASSVRDIYTEAFF
once,TRBD1,TRBV7-2,TRBJ1-1,TGTGCCAGCAGCTTTCTTGGGACAGGGTGGTTGAACACTGAAGCTTTCTTT,CASSFLGTGWLNTEAFF
-,-,TRBV19,TRBJ2-1,TGTGCCAGTAGTATGGGACTGGACAATGAGCAGTTCTTC,CASSMGLDNEQFF
-,-,TRBV28,TRBJ1-2,TGTGCCAGCACCGGGGGGTATGGCTACACCTTC,CASTGGYGYTF
-,-,TRBV29-1,TRBJ1-4,TGCAGCGTTTTGGCGGGGGGCGGTGAAAAACTGTTTTTT,CSVLAGGGEKLFF
-,-,TRBV28,TRBJ1-1,TGTGCCAGCAGTCTAGTCCGGGGTTCGAACACTGAAGCTTTCTTT,CASSLVRGSNTEAFF
once,TRBD1,TRBV4-1,TRBJ2-7,TGCGCCAGCAGCCAAGAGGGACAGATCCTCTACGAGCAGTACTTC,CASSQEGQILYEQYF
-,-,TRBV15,TRBJ1-4,TGTGCCACCAGCATAGGAGGTGGGAATGAAAAACTGTTTTTT,CATSIGGGNEKLFF
-,-,TRBV6-6,TRBJ2-3,TGTGCCAGCCAGACGCCAACAGCTAGCACAGATACGCAGTATTTT,CASQTPTASTDTQYF
few,-,TRBV6-1,TRBJ2-7,TGTGCCAGCAGTGATCCAGGGTGGGGCGAGCAGTACTTC,CASSDPGWGEQYF